This is a list of T cell receptor beta chains from one sample in a study of CD4 and CD8 cells across lung adenocarcinoma regions. TCRdb redid the calling of the PCR reads with MiXCR, one entry per CDR3 protein. The table shows about 16,000 distinct CDR3 sequences, with more than 45% occurring only once. The sequenced material came from CD8+ T cells from the center of a lung tumor. The receptors stem from a female donor with lung adenocarcinoma. The CD4 and CD8 labels of this study may be unreliable. Each CDR3 is given with its conserved first and last residue. The D gene is left open where the match is weak. Where a row states a size, it is once, few, many or the class of an expanded clone; other rows omit it.

TRBV27	medium-sized	TRBD1	TRBJ2-1	CASRRTGFDEQFF	TGTGCCAGCAGAAGGACAGGGTTTGATGAGCAGTTCTTC
TRBV20-1	NA	TRBD2	TRBJ2-3	CSAISGGALGTDTQYF	TGCAGTGCGATTAGCGGGGGGGCCTTGGGGACAGATACGCAGTATTTT
TRBV5-1	many	NA	TRBJ2-1	CASSGVSYNEQFF	TGCGCCAGCAGTGGCGTCAGCTACAATGAGCAGTTCTTC
TRBV6-1	once	NA	TRBJ2-5	CASSTGLRQETQYF	TGTGCCAGCAGCACGGGACTGCGTCAAGAGACCCAGTACTTC
TRBV27	NA	TRBD1	TRBJ2-2	CASSLQGTSTGTQFF	TGTGCCAGCAGCCTACAGGGGACAAGCACCGGGACGCAGTTTTTT
TRBV6-1	NA	TRBD1	TRBJ2-1	CASSVPGQVGANVQSF	TGTGCCAGCAGTGTCCCGGGACAGGTTGGGGCCAACGTCCAGTCCTTC
TRBV10-3	NA	TRBD1	TRBJ2-5	CAISDTGVPQETQYF	TGTGCCATCAGTGACACAGGGGTCCCACAAGAGACCCAGTACTTC
TRBV6-1	once	NA	TRBJ1-2	CASSDFTGRAYGYTF	TGTGCCAGCAGTGATTTTACCGGCAGGGCCTATGGCTACACCTTC
TRBV12-3/TRBV12-4	NA	TRBD2	TRBJ2-5	CASSLAGGQETQYF	TGTGCCAGCAGTTTAGCGGGGGGGCAAGAGACCCAGTACTTC
TRBV11-2	NA	NA	TRBJ2-1	CTNSFVGSYNEQFF	TGTACCAACAGCTTTGTGGGATCCTACAATGAGCAGTTCTTC
TRBV10-2	few	TRBD2	TRBJ2-1	CASRAGKKSGKNYNEQFF	TGCGCCAGCAGAGCGGGAAAAAAGAGCGGGAAGAACTACAATGAGCAGTTCTTC
TRBV6-1	few	NA	TRBJ2-7	CASRGPAMGEQYF	TGTGCCAGCAGAGGACCAGCCATGGGGGAGCAGTACTTC
TRBV27	many	NA	TRBJ1-6	CATRGREYSPLHF	TGTGCCACCAGAGGCAGGGAGTATTCACCCCTCCACTTT
TRBV6-5	NA	TRBD2	TRBJ2-1	CVSSYRPSGSYEQFF	TGTGTCAGCAGTTACCGTCCTAGCGGGAGTTATGAGCAGTTCTTC
TRBV11-2	NA	NA	TRBJ2-3	CASNQAADTQYF	TGTGCCAGTAACCAAGCCGCAGATACGCAGTATTTT
TRBV6-1	medium-sized	NA	TRBJ2-5	CASSEWSVQETQYF	TGTGCCAGCAGTGAATGGTCTGTCCAAGAGACCCAGTACTTC
TRBV12-3/TRBV12-4	few	TRBD2	TRBJ2-7	CASSRTRGDEQYF	TGTGCCAGCAGCCGGACTAGGGGCGACGAGCAGTACTTC
TRBV6-2/TRBV6-3	many	TRBD2	TRBJ2-7	CASRRLAGMSHEQYF	TGTGCCAGCAGGCGACTAGCGGGGATGAGCCACGAGCAGTACTTC
TRBV6-1	few	TRBD1	TRBJ2-2	CASSSDREVPGELFF	TGTGCCAGCAGTAGTGACAGGGAAGTTCCCGGGGAGCTGTTTTTT
TRBV7-2	many	TRBD2	TRBJ2-5	CASSPSGGRETQYF	TGTGCCAGCAGCCCTAGCGGGGGGCGAGAGACCCAGTACTTC
TRBV6-5	medium-sized	NA	TRBJ2-1	CASNPTGTESPNEQFF	TGTGCCAGCAACCCAACCGGGACCGAATCCCCCAATGAGCAGTTCTTC
TRBV25-1	NA	NA	TRBJ2-3	CASSARASTDTQYF	TGTGCCAGCAGTGCCAGGGCTAGCACAGATACGCAGTATTTT
TRBV6-1	NA	NA	TRBJ2-7	CASSEVSGATYEQYF	TGTGCCAGCAGTGAAGTTAGCGGAGCTACCTACGAGCAGTACTTC
TRBV10-3	NA	NA	TRBJ2-5	CGAGNAGREQETQYF	TGTGGCGCCGGAAACGCGGGCCGAGAGCAAGAGACCCAGTACTTC
TRBV6-1	NA	NA	TRBJ2-3	CASIGARDTDTQYF	TGTGCCAGCATCGGGGCCAGGGACACAGATACGCAGTATTTT
TRBV6-1	NA	NA	TRBJ2-5	CASSDVLTFQETQYF	TGTGCCAGCAGTGATGTCCTGACCTTCCAAGAGACCCAGTACTTC
TRBV27	few	NA	TRBJ2-2	CASSTQDSRTGELFF	TGTGCCAGCAGTACACAGGATTCCCGCACCGGGGAGCTGTTTTTT
TRBV6-1	NA	NA	TRBJ2-1	CASSHGGPYNEQFF	TGTGCCAGCAGCCACGGGGGTCCCTACAATGAGCAGTTCTTC
TRBV6-1	NA	TRBD1	TRBJ1-2	CASRTDRDPYGYTF	TGTGCCAGCAGAACCGACAGGGACCCCTATGGCTACACCTTC
TRBV12-3/TRBV12-4	many	NA	TRBJ2-3	CASSLVSSTDTQYF	TGTGCCAGCAGTTTGGTGTCTAGCACAGATACGCAGTATTTT
TRBV6-1	NA	TRBD2	TRBJ2-5	CASSRGGAGGPRQETQYF	TGTGCCAGCAGTCGCGGGGGGGCGGGGGGCCCTCGCCAAGAGACCCAGTATTTC
TRBV6-1	NA	NA	TRBJ1-2	CASSDRFSGYTF	TGTGCCAGCAGTGACAGGTTCAGCGGCTACACCTTC
TRBV6-1	large	TRBD2	TRBJ2-4	CASRRAGSAKNIQYF	TGTGCCAGCAGGCGAGCGGGATCAGCCAAAAACATTCAGTACTTC
TRBV6-1	NA	NA	TRBJ2-6	CASRDSSGANVLTF	TGTGCCAGCAGAGACAGCTCTGGGGCCAACGTCCTGACTTTC
TRBV27	NA	NA	TRBJ2-3	CASSSWGERSKDTQYF	TGTGCCAGCAGCTCTTGGGGGGAAAGAAGCAAAGATACGCAGTATTTT
TRBV27	few	TRBD2	TRBJ2-5	CASSLSSYGTSGETQYF	TGTGCCAGCAGTCTCTCTTCATACGGGACTAGCGGTGAGACCCAGTACTTC
TRBV6-2/TRBV6-3	NA	NA	TRBJ2-7	CASSYLEGSYEQYF	TGTGCCAGCAGTTACCTCGAGGGGAGCTACGAGCAGTACTTC
TRBV10-3	few	NA	TRBJ2-7	CAISYAEGDYEQYF	TGTGCCATCAGTTATGCAGAGGGCGACTACGAGCAGTACTTC
TRBV6-1	NA	NA	TRBJ1-2	CASSARTDFYGYTF	TGTGCCAGCAGTGCTAGGACAGATTTCTATGGCTACACCTTC
TRBV27	NA	TRBD2	TRBJ2-3	CASTAWGETSKDTQYF	TGTGCCAGCACCGCCTGGGGGGAGACTAGCAAAGACACGCAGTACTTT
TRBV6-2/TRBV6-3	NA	NA	TRBJ2-1	CASSSGGGQYNEQFF	TGTGCCAGCAGTTCCGGGGGCGGACAGTACAATGAGCAGTTCTTC
TRBV27	NA	NA	TRBJ2-2	CASSLRGTSTGEQFF	TGTGCCAGCAGTCTACGGGGGACAAGCACAGGGGAGCAGTTTTTT
TRBV7-3	NA	NA	TRBJ2-4	CVPSFCGSLCIEGASSEVPCCF	TGTGTCCCAAGCTTCTGTGGGTCTCTTTGCATTGAGGGTGCAAGCTCAGAGGTGCCTTGCTGCTTC
TRBV6-1	NA	TRBD2	TRBJ2-7	CASAGAGGSGPDTQYF	TGTGCCAGCGCCGGGGCCGGCGGGAGTGGCCCAGATACGCAGTACTTC
TRBV6-1	NA	NA	TRBJ1-5	CASTTAWGQPQHF	TGTGCCAGCACAACAGCTTGGGGGCAGCCCCAGCATTTT
TRBV27	medium-sized	NA	TRBJ2-1	CASSFVPLGYNEQFF	TGTGCCAGCAGTTTTGTCCCACTAGGATACAATGAGCAGTTCTTC
TRBV10-2	NA	TRBD2	TRBJ2-3	CASSEPRTSGTSTDTQYF	TGCGCCAGCAGTGAGCCCCGGACTAGCGGTACTAGCACAGATACGCAGTACTTT
TRBV9	NA	NA	TRBJ2-1	CASSVRRDQASNEQFF	TGTGCCAGCAGCGTAAGGCGGGACCAAGCCTCCAATGAGCAGTTCTTC
TRBV6-1	NA	NA	TRBJ2-1	CASRTSDFEQFF	TGTGCCAGCAGAACTAGTGATTTTGAGCAGTTCTTC
TRBV6-1	NA	NA	TRBJ2-3	CASRVGGEGAGKQYF	TGTGCCAGCAGAGTGGGGGGTGAGGGGGCAGGGAAGCAGTATTTT
TRBV6-1	NA	NA	TRBJ1-1	CASSAGTYTEAFF	TGTGCCAGCAGTGCTGGGACATACACTGAAGCTTTCTTT
TRBV6-1	few	NA	TRBJ2-1	CASSVGEFSYEQFF	TGTGCCAGCAGTGTAGGGGAGTTCTCCTACGAGCAGTTCTTC
TRBV4-1	few	NA	TRBJ2-7	CASSQFGYEQYF	TGCGCCAGCAGCCAATTCGGCTACGAGCAGTACTTC
TRBV10-1	NA	NA	TRBJ2-7	CASSGNWGPNSYEQYF	TGCGCCAGCAGCGGGAATTGGGGGCCTAACTCCTACGAGCAGTACTTC
TRBV6-1	NA	NA	TRBJ2-7	CARSDGGIVQDTQYF	TGTGCCAGGAGTGACGGGGGAATCGTCCAAGATACGCAGTACTTC
TRBV11-1	few	NA	TRBJ2-1	CASSYRDTGRVYNEQFF	TGTGCCAGCAGCTACCGGGACACCGGAAGGGTGTACAATGAGCAGTTCTTC
TRBV10-2	NA	NA	TRBJ2-5	CGSSTTDTQYF	TGCGGGAGCAGTACCACAGATACGCAGTACTTC
TRBV6-5	NA	TRBD1	TRBJ2-5	CASSSPSGGLETQYF	TGTGCCAGCAGTTCCCCCTCAGGGGGCTTGGAGACCCAGTACTTC